The T cell receptor (beta chain) described here comes from a study of T cells in localized non-small cell lung cancer. Study results and caveats: Paired adjacent lung recovered a median around 60 of the top 100 tumor clones.

Generated by immunoSEQ multiplex PCR, the TCRdb table keeps only in-frame clones and is missing some. The sample records about 57,000 clones, about 89% being singletons. A note on this clone: The antigen remains undetermined.

This receptor was taken from a man aged 35 to 69 with stage I lung adenocarcinoma. Sequencing was performed on peripheral blood, taken before any cancer treatment.

CDR3 loop: CAWSVTTGEKLFF. CDR3 DNA sequence: TGTGCCTGGAGTGTCACAACGGGGGAAAAACTGTTTTTT. The chain has TRBV30 and TRBJ1-4, with D hard to call. CDR1 and CDR2 (germline): GTSNPN, SVGIG (reference sequence). V shed 0 bases and J shed 8 bases, with 10 bases lying between them. This CDR3 spans 13 amino acids.